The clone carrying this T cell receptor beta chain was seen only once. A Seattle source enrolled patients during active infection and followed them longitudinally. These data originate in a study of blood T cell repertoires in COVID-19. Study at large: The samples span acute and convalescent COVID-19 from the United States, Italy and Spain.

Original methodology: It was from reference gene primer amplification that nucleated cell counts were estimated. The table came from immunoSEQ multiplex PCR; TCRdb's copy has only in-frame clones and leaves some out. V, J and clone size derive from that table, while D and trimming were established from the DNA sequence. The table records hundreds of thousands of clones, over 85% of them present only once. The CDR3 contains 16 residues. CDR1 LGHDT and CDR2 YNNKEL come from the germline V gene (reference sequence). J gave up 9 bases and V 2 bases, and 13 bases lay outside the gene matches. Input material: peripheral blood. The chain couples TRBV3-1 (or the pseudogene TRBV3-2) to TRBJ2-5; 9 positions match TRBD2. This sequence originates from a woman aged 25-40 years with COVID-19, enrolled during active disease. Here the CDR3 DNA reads TGTGCCAGCAGCCAAATGGGACTAGCAAGGACCCCCGCCCAGTACTTC. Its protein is CASSQMGLARTPAQYF.